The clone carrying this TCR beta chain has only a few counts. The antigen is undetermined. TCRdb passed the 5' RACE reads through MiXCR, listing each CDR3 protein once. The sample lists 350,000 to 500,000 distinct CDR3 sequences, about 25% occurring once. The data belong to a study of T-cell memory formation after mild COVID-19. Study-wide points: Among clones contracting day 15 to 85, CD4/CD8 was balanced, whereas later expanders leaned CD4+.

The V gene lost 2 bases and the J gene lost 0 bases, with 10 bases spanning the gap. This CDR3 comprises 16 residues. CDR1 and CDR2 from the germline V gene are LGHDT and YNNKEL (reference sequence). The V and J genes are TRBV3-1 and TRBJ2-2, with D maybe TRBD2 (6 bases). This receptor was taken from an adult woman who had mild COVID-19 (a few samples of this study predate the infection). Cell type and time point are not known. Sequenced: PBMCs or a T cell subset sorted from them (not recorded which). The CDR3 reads CASSQTGTANTGELFF. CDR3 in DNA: TGTGCCAGCAGCCAAACCGGGACTGCGAACACCGGGGAGCTGTTTTTT.